This TCR beta chain is from a study of a mutant IDH1 vaccine in newly diagnosed glioma. Study as a whole: Vaccines were first given 4-6 weeks after radiotherapy alone, or with temozolomide cycles. Among treated patients, 62.5% were male and approximately 40% female, and mean age was about 40 years.

Time point here: week 11, during vaccination. Every single dose of the vaccine, 300 ug of mutant IDH1 20-mer peptide, came with topical imiquimod. Tumors from donors were new WHO grade 3 or 4 IDH1-mutant astrocytomas with ATRX loss. This CDR3 has 16 residues. V shed 4 bases and J shed 4 bases, with 20 bases lying between them. CDR1 is SGHNT and CDR2 is YYREEE in the germline V gene (reference sequence). Overall study results and limits: Vaccine-induced immune responses occurred in more than 85% of patients.

Details on this clone: Antigen specificity is unknown.

Clones were read by immunoSEQ multiplex PCR, and TCRdb kept only the in-frame ones, dropping some. The table shows 55,000 or so clones, with 90% to 95% occurring only once. Source: PBMCs, taken from a glioma patient whose treatment included an IDH1 peptide vaccine. The TCR sequence derives from a man aged 50 to 59 with glioma. This chain links TRBV5-4 with TRBJ1-2, with unresolved D. The CDR3 DNA follows: TGTGCCAGCAGCCCGGGCAAGGGTGCAGCCGCCTATGGCTACACCTTC. Encoded protein: CASSPGKGAAAYGYTF.